This record covers a single T cell receptor beta chain. Antigen unknown. This CDR3 is 18 amino acids long. Trimming removed 2 bases from V and 0 bases from J, with 14 bases in between. CDR1 is LGHNA and CDR2 is YNFKEQ in the germline V gene. This sample was taken from a study of cytomegalovirus exposure and HLA in healthy donors. Study outcomes and limitations: TCR beta chains numbering more than 150 were designated cytomegalovirus-associated. Accounts indicate the classifier identified cytomegalovirus status with strong specificity and sensitivity. Some public TCRs appeared in many individuals, while most sequences were rare.

From the 120-subject validation cohort, which was separate from the roughly 630-subject first cohort, the donors were drawn. The method was immunoSEQ multiplex PCR; TCRdb's version includes in-frame clones alone and lacks a portion of them. The data show about 64,000 clones, with approximately 95% seen just once and around 5.5% held by the top ten. This sequence was found in a woman in her late teens or twenties in good health and CMV-seropositive. Sequencing input: PBMCs. The chain recombines TRBV4-2 with TRBJ1-6; the D is unclear. The CDR3 DNA follows: TGTGCCAGCAGCCAACCTCTTTCGGGGAGCTCCTATAATTCACCCCTCCACTTT. Translating gives CASSQPLSGSSYNSPLHF.